This record concerns one TCR beta chain sequence. This sample is part of a study of shared clonotypes between healthy human individuals. This CDR3 has 15 amino acids. CDR1 and CDR2 from the germline V gene are KGHSH and LQKENI. Trimming cost V 3 bases and J 5 bases; bases outside gene matches: 5. Only in-frame clones appear in the TCRdb table, and some are missing; sequencing was by immunoSEQ multiplex PCR. The data hold a few million clones, with just under 95% observed a single time. The origin of this receptor is a man younger than 35 in good health. Some clones in this sample may be carry-over from other donors' samples. Material for sequencing was naive CD4+ T cells from PBMCs. The subset here: CD45RA+ positively selected. V and J are TRBV18 and TRBJ2-4; 9 bases map to TRBD2. CDR3 DNA sequence: TGTGCCAGCTCACCGACTAGCGGAGCGCAAAACATTCAGTACTTC. It is translated as CASSPTSGAQNIQYF.